The rows below give T cell receptor beta chains drawn from one sample of a study of T cell responses to AZD1222 COVID-19 vaccine. Generated by immunoSEQ multiplex PCR, the TCRdb table keeps only in-frame clones and is missing some. This sample yields 200,000 to 250,000 clones, of which roughly 94% are seen a single time; around 1.5% belongs to the top ten. The material was peripheral blood, obtained 28 days after the second dose of the MenACWY control vaccine. These receptors were taken from an adult who received the MenACWY meningococcal vaccine as a control. The CDR3 runs from the conserved cysteine through the conserved F or W. A D gene is named only where the DNA matches it firmly. Only some rows state a clone size, as once, few, many or a class for expanded clones.

j_call v_call clone_size d_call cdr3_aa cdr3_nt
TRBJ2-7 TRBV18 NA TRBD1 CASSRQGVRGEEQYF TGTGCCAGCTCACGGCAGGGGGTAAGGGGAGAGGAGCAGTACTTC
TRBJ2-2 TRBV15 NA NA CATSRVGPNTGELFF TGTGCCACCAGCAGAGTTGGCCCTAACACCGGGGAGCTGTTTTTT
TRBJ2-3 TRBV30 NA TRBD2 CAWSAGLADTDTQYF TGTGCCTGGAGCGCGGGACTAGCGGACACAGATACGCAGTATTTT
TRBJ1-6 TRBV11-2 NA NA CASSLSLDNSPLHF TGTGCCAGCAGCTTATCCCTGGATAATTCACCCCTCCACTTT
TRBJ1-5 TRBV28 NA NA CAGSSGERQPQHF TGTGCCGGCAGTTCAGGGGAACGTCAGCCCCAGCATTTT
TRBJ2-2 TRBV4-3 NA NA CASSPGALNTGELFF TGCGCCAGCAGCCCCGGGGCTCTGAACACCGGGGAGCTGTTTTTT
TRBJ2-7 TRBV4-2 NA TRBD1 CASSPGGALPGNEQYF TGTGCCAGCAGCCCAGGGGGCGCATTACCCGGGAACGAGCAGTACTTC
TRBJ2-4 TRBV7-3 NA NA CASSLSGPGVVKNIQYF TGTGCCAGCAGCTTAAGTGGTCCGGGAGTCGTCAAAAACATTCAGTACTTC
TRBJ2-3 TRBV7-8 NA NA CASSPGLLTDTQYF TGTGCCAGCAGCCCTGGACTGCTCACAGATACGCAGTATTTT
TRBJ2-3 TRBV11-2 once TRBD2 CASSITGVAGGPDTQYF TGTGCCAGCAGCATTACGGGGGTAGCGGGAGGGCCAGATACGCAGTATTTT
TRBJ1-2 TRBV30 few NA CAGKNAYGYTF TGTGCCGGGAAAAATGCCTATGGCTACACCTTC
TRBJ2-7 TRBV21-1 NA NA CASSKVRQGYEQYF TGTGCCAGCAGCAAAGTAAGACAGGGCTACGAGCAGTACTTC
TRBJ1-2 TRBV12-3/TRBV12-4 NA NA CASSLGGIYGYTF TGTGCCAGCAGTTTAGGGGGAATTTATGGCTACACCTTC
TRBJ1-6 TRBV5-6 NA NA CASSIRTRDSPLHF TGTGCCAGCAGCATCCGGACCAGGGATTCACCCCTCCACTTT
TRBJ1-2 TRBV9 NA TRBD1 CASSVGQGTYGYTF TGTGCCAGCAGCGTAGGACAGGGGACCTATGGCTACACCTTC
TRBJ2-5 TRBV24-1 NA NA CATSDFRGETQYF TGTGCCACCAGTGATTTTAGGGGAGAGACCCAGTACTTC
TRBJ1-4 TRBV30 NA NA CAWSVGGGIYEKLFF TGTGCCTGGAGTGTAGGGGGGGGCATATACGAAAAACTGTTTTTT
TRBJ1-2 TRBV7-9 NA TRBD1 CASSLSTGDGYTF TGTGCCAGCAGTTTATCTACAGGGGACGGCTACACCTTC
TRBJ2-3 TRBV27 NA NA CASSLRAIARDTQYF TGTGCCAGCAGTTTACGGGCTATCGCGCGGGATACGCAGTATTTT
TRBJ2-3 TRBV7-9 NA TRBD1 CASSPSGTATDTQYF TGTGCCAGCAGCCCCTCCGGGACAGCCACAGATACGCAGTATTTT
TRBJ2-7 TRBV6-5 NA TRBD2 CASSPGLAESYEQYF TGTGCCAGCAGTCCCGGACTAGCGGAATCCTACGAGCAGTACTTC
TRBJ2-3 TRBV27 NA TRBD2 CASSFGGGAADTQYF TGTGCCAGCAGTTTCGGCGGGGGGGCCGCAGATACGCAGTATTTT
TRBJ1-2 TRBV7-9 once NA CASSLGGAGGYTF TGTGCCAGCAGCTTAGGGGGCGCGGGAGGCTACACCTTC
TRBJ2-2 TRBV30 once NA CAWTAPGELFF TGTGCCTGGACCGCCCCCGGGGAGCTGTTTTTT
TRBJ2-1 TRBV5-1 once NA CASSLERAHNEQFF TGCGCCAGCAGCTTGGAACGGGCTCACAATGAGCAGTTCTTC
TRBJ1-2 TRBV4-1 NA NA CASSPIRAGFGYTF TGCGCCAGCAGCCCAATTAGGGCCGGGTTTGGCTACACCTTC
TRBJ1-5 TRBV7-2 NA NA CASSLMTGGNQPQHF TGTGCCAGCAGCTTGATGACCGGGGGCAATCAGCCCCAGCATTTT
TRBJ2-7 TRBV2 NA NA CATRQRHEQYF TGTGCCACCCGCCAGCGGCACGAGCAGTACTTC
TRBJ1-4 TRBV7-8 NA NA CASSRGETNEKLFF TGTGCCAGCAGCCGGGGCGAGACTAATGAAAAACTGTTTTTT
TRBJ2-1 TRBV11-3 NA NA CASSSGGNSYNEQFF TGTGCCAGCAGCTCGGGCGGTAACTCCTACAATGAGCAGTTCTTC
TRBJ1-2 TRBV7-2 NA NA CASTLGQLNGYTF TGTGCCAGCACCCTGGGGCAACTCAATGGCTACACCTTC
TRBJ1-4 TRBV5-1 NA NA CASTKDPGSEKLFF TGCGCCAGCACTAAAGACCCAGGGAGTGAAAAACTGTTTTTT
TRBJ2-7 TRBV4-1 NA NA CASSQDRASYEQYF TGCGCCAGCAGCCAAGATCGGGCCTCCTACGAGCAGTACTTC
TRBJ1-5 TRBV19 NA TRBD1 CATGDRGGSQPQHF TGTGCCACTGGGGACAGGGGGGGCAGTCAGCCCCAGCATTTT
TRBJ2-7 TRBV27 NA TRBD1 CASRPIGTGSYEQYF TGTGCCAGCAGACCGATAGGGACAGGGTCCTACGAGCAGTACTTC
TRBJ2-1 TRBV29-1 NA TRBD1 CSVEGTGAGEQFF TGCAGCGTTGAAGGGACAGGGGCGGGCGAGCAGTTCTTC
TRBJ1-2 TRBV2 NA NA CASSEEGGAQGSYTF TGTGCCAGCAGTGAGGAAGGGGGAGCCCAGGGCAGCTACACCTTC
TRBJ2-1 TRBV10-3 NA NA CAVSPRVSSYNEQFF TGTGCCGTAAGCCCCCGGGTGAGCTCCTACAATGAGCAGTTCTTC
TRBJ2-5 TRBV6-5 NA NA CASRWGTETQYF TGTGCCAGCAGATGGGGGACGGAGACCCAGTACTTC
TRBJ1-1 TRBV7-3 once NA CASSLESFTEAFF TGTGCCAGCAGCTTAGAGTCGTTCACTGAAGCTTTCTTT
TRBJ1-3 TRBV5-4 NA NA CASSGGSSGNTIYF TGTGCCAGCAGTGGGGGGAGCTCTGGAAACACCATATATTTT
TRBJ1-2 TRBV28 NA TRBD1 CASSPGQGGGYTF TGTGCCAGCAGTCCGGGACAGGGGGGTGGCTACACCTTC
TRBJ2-2 TRBV5-1 few TRBD2 CASRLALNTGELFF TGCGCCAGCCGACTAGCCTTGAACACCGGGGAGCTGTTTTTT
TRBJ2-5 TRBV7-8 once NA CASSRRQAETQYF TGTGCCAGCAGCCGCCGACAGGCAGAGACCCAGTACTTC
TRBJ1-1 TRBV6-1 NA NA CASSDLDLNTEAFF TGTGCCAGCAGTGACCTCGATCTGAACACTGAAGCTTTCTTT
TRBJ2-1 TRBV25-1 NA TRBD2 CASSRGGSYNEQFF TGTGCCAGCAGTAGGGGAGGGAGCTACAATGAGCAGTTCTTC
TRBJ2-7 TRBV5-6 once NA CASSLDTGTDFPYEQYF TGTGCCAGCAGCTTGGATACAGGGACGGACTTCCCCTACGAGCAGTACTTC
TRBJ2-7 TRBV18 NA NA CASSPGQSSYEQYF TGTGCCAGCTCCCCCGGACAGAGCTCCTACGAGCAGTACTTC
TRBJ2-5 TRBV18 NA NA CASSPPAGQETQYF TGTGCCAGCTCACCACCGGCGGGGCAAGAGACCCAGTACTTC
TRBJ1-1 TRBV9 once NA CASSSHRTHEAFF TGTGCCAGCAGCTCACATAGGACCCATGAAGCTTTCTTT
TRBJ1-5 TRBV28 NA NA CASSLRGNNQPQHF TGTGCCAGCAGTTTAAGGGGTAACAATCAGCCCCAGCATTTT
TRBJ2-6 TRBV10-3 NA NA CAISESASSHSGANVLTF TGTGCCATCAGTGAGTCCGCTAGCTCCCACTCCGGGGCCAACGTCCTGACTTTC
TRBJ2-3 TRBV4-1 NA NA CASSQTQGTDTQYF TGCGCCAGCAGCCAAACGCAGGGTACAGATACGCAGTATTTT
TRBJ2-3 TRBV9 NA NA CASSVAGLQGTQYF TGTGCCAGCAGCGTAGCCGGGCTCCAAGGTACGCAGTATTTT
TRBJ2-2 TRBV24-1 NA TRBD1 CATSEIGQGGSGELFF TGTGCCACCAGTGAAATCGGACAGGGTGGGTCCGGGGAGCTGTTTTTT